This T cell receptor (beta chain) was observed in a study of shared clonotypes between healthy human individuals. Overall study results and limits: Large sequencing depth failed to make sorted-subset sequencing complete, rarefaction showed. Compared with memory subsets, naive subsets generally had larger estimated richness. Few donors limited the genetic and exposure-history diversity represented.

Naive-designated CD8 cells lacked CD45RO, were positively enriched for CCR7, and omitted terminally differentiated effector memory CD45RA+ cells. Germline V gives CDR1 SGHAT, CDR2 FQNNGV. Trimming took off 1 base at V and 5 bases at J, with 15 bases between the two ends. The CDR3 is 15 residues long. Profiling relied on immunoSEQ multiplex PCR, and the TCRdb table lists in-frame clones only, not all of them. The profile shows around 2,000,000 clones, less than 95% of them singletons. For this clone: Its antigen remains unknown.

Sequencing was done on a sample of naive CD8+ T cells sorted from blood. The genes are TRBV11-2 and TRBJ2-7; D unresolved. This clonotype was obtained from a man aged 18 to 30 in good health. CDR3 bases: TGTGCCAGCAGCTTAGTTAATCCCTCCCTTGACGAGCAGTACTTC. Residues: CASSLVNPSLDEQYF.